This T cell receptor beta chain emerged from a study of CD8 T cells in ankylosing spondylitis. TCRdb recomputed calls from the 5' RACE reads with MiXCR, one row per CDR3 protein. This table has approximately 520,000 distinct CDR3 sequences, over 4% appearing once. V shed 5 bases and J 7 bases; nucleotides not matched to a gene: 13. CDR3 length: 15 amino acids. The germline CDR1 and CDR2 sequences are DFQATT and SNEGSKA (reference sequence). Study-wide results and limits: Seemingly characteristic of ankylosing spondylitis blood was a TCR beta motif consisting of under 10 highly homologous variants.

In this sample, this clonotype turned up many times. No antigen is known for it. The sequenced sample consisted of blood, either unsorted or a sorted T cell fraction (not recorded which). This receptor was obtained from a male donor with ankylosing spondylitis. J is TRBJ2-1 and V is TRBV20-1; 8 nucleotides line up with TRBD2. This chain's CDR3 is CSAPNTGGPGNEQFF. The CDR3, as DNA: TGCAGTGCTCCGAACACGGGGGGGCCAGGGAATGAGCAGTTCTTC.